These T cell receptor beta chains were read from a single sample in a study of tumor-infiltrating lymphocytes in oesophageal squamous cell carcinoma. MiXCR was run by TCRdb on the PCR reads, yielding one entry per CDR3 protein. Of about 9,700 distinct CDR3 sequences listed, over 55% were seen once; the top ten hold 26%. Sequencing was performed on esophageal tumor tissue. These receptor sequences come from a female donor with esophageal squamous cell carcinoma. Each CDR3 is given with its conserved first and last residue. The D gene is left open where the match is weak. Clone size is not always given. Where it is, it says once, few, many or a class for expanded clones.

d_call,j_call,clone_size,v_call,cdr3_length,cdr3_aa,cdr3_nt
.,TRBJ2-5,many,TRBV7-2,10,CASGPRSGFF,TGTGCCAGCGGACCGAGAAGCGGGTTCTTC
TRBD2,TRBJ2-3,.,TRBV7-2,18,CASSLVGSGDTSTDTQYF,TGTGCCAGCAGCTTAGTCGGTAGCGGGGATACTAGCACAGATACGCAGTATTTT
TRBD1,TRBJ2-1,.,TRBV28,13,CASSPHLWTGEYF,TGTGCCAGCAGTCCCCACCTCTGGACAGGCGAGTACTTC
TRBD1,TRBJ2-5,few,TRBV7-6,13,CASRPSGGETQYF,TGTGCCAGTAGACCCTCAGGGGGAGAGACCCAGTACTTC
.,TRBJ2-1,.,TRBV7-2,14,CASSQQLVLLEQFF,TGTGCCAGCAGCCAACAACTAGTTCTACTTGAGCAGTTCTTC
.,TRBJ1-6,.,TRBV10-3,14,CAISVRDNQSPLHF,TGTGCCATCAGCGTCCGGGACAACCAGTCACCCCTCCACTTT
.,TRBJ2-5,.,TRBV7-2,15,CASSRQVVSQATQYF,TGTGCCAGCAGCCGCCAGGTGGTCTCCCAAGCGACCCAGTACTTC
TRBD2,TRBJ2-3,.,TRBV7-2,18,CASSKQGSGLAVGDTQYF,TGTGCCAGCAGCAAGCAGGGGTCGGGACTAGCGGTCGGAGATACGCAGTATTTT
.,TRBJ2-7,.,TRBV12-3/TRBV12-4,11,CASSLGPPLHF,TGTGCCAGCAGTTTAGGTCCACCCCTCCACTTC
.,TRBJ2-5,.,TRBV5-1,13,CASSLEGIETQYF,TGCGCCAGCAGCTTGGAGGGGATAGAGACCCAGTACTTC
.,TRBJ1-6,many,TRBV23-1,20,CASSQSERQVPGGNNSPLHF,TGCGCCAGCAGTCAATCGGAGCGACAGGTACCCGGGGGTAATAATTCACCCCTCCACTTT
TRBD2,TRBJ2-1,.,TRBV7-8,16,CASSLGVTSGRNEQFF,TGTGCCAGCAGCTTAGGAGTGACTAGCGGGAGAAATGAGCAGTTCTTC
.,TRBJ2-3,large,TRBV7-2,13,CASSLVPGDTQYF,TGTGCCAGCAGCTTAGTCCCGGGAGATACGCAGTATTTT
TRBD2,TRBJ2-1,.,TRBV12-3/TRBV12-4,15,CASSLARQLAGEQFF,TGTGCCAGCAGTTTAGCGCGGCAACTAGCGGGGGAGCAGTTCTTC
.,TRBJ2-2,few,TRBV28,14,CASNSAEAYGELFF,TGTGCCAGCAACTCCGCAGAGGCCTACGGAGAGCTGTTTTTT
TRBD1,TRBJ1-2,.,TRBV6-1,13,CASSGQGGYGYTF,TGTGCCAGCAGTGGACAGGGTGGCTATGGCTACACCTTC
.,TRBJ2-5,.,TRBV5-1,15,CASSLALQGILPQYF,TGCGCCAGCAGCTTGGCCCTACAGGGAATCCTACCCCAGTACTTC
.,TRBJ2-3,.,TRBV7-8,15,CASSLVGIWADTQYF,TGTGCCAGCAGCTTAGTGGGGATATGGGCAGATACGCAGTATTTT
.,TRBJ2-7,.,TRBV7-2,13,CASRKDMYNEQYF,TGTGCCAGCAGAAAGGACATGTACAATGAGCAGTACTTC
.,TRBJ1-3,.,TRBV7-6,17,CASSLALGTAQGNTIYF,TGTGCCAGCAGCTTAGCGCTCGGTACAGCTCAAGGAAACACCATATATTTT
.,TRBJ2-1,.,TRBV7-9,12,CASTLGPNEQFF,TGTGCCAGCACTCTAGGGCCCAATGAGCAGTTCTTC
.,TRBJ2-1,few,TRBV7-2,12,CASSLVSDEQFF,TGTGCCAGCAGCTTAGTATCGGATGAGCAGTTCTTC
TRBD2,TRBJ2-5,.,TRBV28,16,CASRYAGTSSYNEQYF,TGTGCCAGCAGGTACGCCGGGACTAGCAGCTACAATGAGCAGTACTTC
.,TRBJ2-2,medium-sized,TRBV11-3,16,CASSLAGTANTGELFF,TGTGCCAGCAGCTTAGCGGGGACTGCGAACACCGGGGAGCTGTTTTTT
TRBD2,TRBJ2-7,.,TRBV7-9,16,CASGDLFGFGGDEQYF,TGTGCCAGCGGCGACCTATTCGGATTCGGGGGGGATGAGCAGTACTTC
.,TRBJ1-1,.,TRBV27,14,CASSLFPQGTEAFF,TGTGCCAGCAGTTTATTCCCACAGGGAACTGAAGCTTTCTTT
TRBD2,TRBJ2-5,few,TRBV12-3/TRBV12-4,15,CASRLLAGGSETQYF,TGTGCCAGCAGATTACTAGCGGGGGGGTCGGAGACCCAGTACTTC
.,TRBJ2-1,.,TRBV28,12,CASSPQFGEQFF,TGTGCCAGCAGTCCTCAGTTTGGTGAGCAGTTCTTC
.,TRBJ1-5,.,TRBV7-2,17,CASSLGSLGASNQPQHF,TGTGCCAGCAGCTTAGGTTCGTTGGGGGCTAGCAATCAGCCCCAGCATTTT
.,TRBJ2-1,few,TRBV7-3,16,CASSPGDVRPYDEQFF,TGTGCCAGCAGCCCGGGGGACGTCAGGCCCTACGATGAGCAGTTCTTC
.,TRBJ2-7,.,TRBV7-3,14,CASSLTGGAYEQYF,TGTGCCAGCAGCTTAACTGGCGGGGCCTACGAGCAGTACTTC
.,TRBJ2-1,once,TRBV10-3,11,CAIDSSGEQFF,TGTGCCATCGACAGTTCTGGGGAGCAGTTCTTC
TRBD1,TRBJ2-5,.,TRBV12-5,13,CASGPDRGETQYF,TGTGCTAGTGGTCCGGACAGGGGTGAGACCCAGTACTTC
.,TRBJ2-5,few,TRBV3-1,13,CASKVGSRETQYF,TGTGCCAGCAAAGTCGGTTCGAGGGAGACCCAGTACTTC
.,TRBJ2-5,once,TRBV7-8,17,CTSNIIQYRGGEETQYF,TGTACCAGCAACATAATCCAATACAGGGGCGGGGAAGAGACCCAGTACTTC
.,TRBJ2-6,few,TRBV11-2,13,CASRLSGANVLTF,TGTGCCAGCAGGCTCTCTGGGGCCAACGTCCTGACTTTC
.,TRBJ2-3,few,TRBV28,12,CASSFPGDTQYF,TGTGCCAGCAGTTTTCCGGGAGATACGCAGTATTTT
.,TRBJ2-5,once,TRBV7-8,15,CASSQGGTADSPLHF,TGTGCCAGCAGTCAAGGCGGGACGGCAGATTCACCCCTCCACTTC
TRBD2,TRBJ2-1,.,TRBV27,16,CASSPLAGGSYNEQFF,TGTGCCAGCAGTCCCTTAGCGGGCGGCTCCTACAATGAGCAGTTCTTC
TRBD1,TRBJ2-1,.,TRBV11-2,11,CASSGGQVQFF,TGTGCCAGCAGCGGAGGACAGGTACAGTTCTTC
TRBD1,TRBJ2-3,few,TRBV6-1,15,CASSERQGVTDTQYF,TGTGCCAGCAGTGAAAGACAGGGGGTCACAGATACGCAGTATTTT